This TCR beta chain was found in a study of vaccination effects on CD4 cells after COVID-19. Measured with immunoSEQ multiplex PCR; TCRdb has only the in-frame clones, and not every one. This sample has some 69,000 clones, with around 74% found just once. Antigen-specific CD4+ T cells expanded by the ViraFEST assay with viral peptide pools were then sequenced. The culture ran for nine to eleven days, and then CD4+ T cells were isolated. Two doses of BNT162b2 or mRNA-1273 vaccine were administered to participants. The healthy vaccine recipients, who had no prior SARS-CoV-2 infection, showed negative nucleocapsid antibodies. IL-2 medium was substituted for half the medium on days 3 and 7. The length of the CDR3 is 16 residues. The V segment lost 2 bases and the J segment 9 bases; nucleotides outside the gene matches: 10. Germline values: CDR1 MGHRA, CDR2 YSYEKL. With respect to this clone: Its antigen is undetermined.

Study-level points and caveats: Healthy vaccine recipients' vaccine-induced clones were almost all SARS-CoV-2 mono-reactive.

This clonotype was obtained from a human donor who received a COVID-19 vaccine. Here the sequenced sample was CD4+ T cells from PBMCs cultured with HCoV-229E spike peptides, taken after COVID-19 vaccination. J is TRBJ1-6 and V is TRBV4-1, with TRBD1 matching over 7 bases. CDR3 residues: CASSQPAGTVVSPLHF. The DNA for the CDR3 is TGCGCCAGCAGCCAACCGGCGGGGACAGTTGTTTCACCCCTCCACTTT.